The 20 T cell receptor beta chains below come from one sample, sequenced in a study of blood T cell repertoires in COVID-19. Libraries were prepared by immunoSEQ multiplex PCR; TCRdb keeps only in-frame clonotypes and omits some of them. The table shows about 91,000 clones, with around 80% occurring only once. The sequenced sample was peripheral blood. The source of these receptors is an older man with acute or convalescent COVID-19.

This clone was seen a few times. The chain joins TRBV5-1 to TRBJ2-5; D might be TRBD1 (6 bases). V shed 3 bases and J shed 5 bases, with 14 bases lying between them. Germline V gene data show CDR1 as SGHRS and CDR2 as YFSETQ. This CDR3 spans 14 amino acids. The CDR3 spells CASSSPGVLETQYF. Here the CDR3 DNA reads TGCGCCAGCAGCTCCCCAGGGGTTCTGGAGACCCAGTACTTC.

This chain joins TRBV5-1 and TRBJ1-2, with 9 nucleotides matching TRBD1. V lost 0 bases to trimming and J lost 4 bases; unmatched junction nucleotides: 4. Germline CDR1 reads SGHRS; CDR2 reads YFSETQ. CDR3 length equals 15 residues. CDR3 residues: CASSLGTGATYGYTF. The CDR3 nucleotides read TGCGCCAGCAGCTTGGGGACAGGGGCGACCTATGGCTACACCTTC. Filled out from reference TRBV5-1 and TRBJ1-2, the complete variable domain reads KAGVTQTPRYLIKTRGQQVTLSCSPISGHRSVSWYQQTPGQGLQFLFEYFSETQRNKGNFPGRFSGRQFSNSRSEMNVSTLELGDSALYLCASSLGTGATYGYTFGSGTRLTVV.

The J gene is TRBJ2-7, the V gene TRBV5-4, with unresolved D. V gave up 0 bases and J gave up 7 bases, with 8 bases separating them. Germline values: CDR1 SGHNT, CDR2 YYREEE (reference sequence). The CDR3 has 12 amino acids. CDR3 nucleotides: TGTGCCAGCAGCTTGGATCAGTGGGAGCAGTACTTC. Encoded protein: CASSLDQWEQYF.

This rearrangement joins TRBV21-1 to TRBJ2-3; the table calls TRBD2, which could not be checked here. TRBV21-1 is designated a pseudogene. The length of the CDR3 is 16 residues. The CDR3 bases are TGTGCCAGCAGCAAAGTGGCTAGCGAGTGCACAGATACGCAGTATTTT. Translation: CASSKVASECTDTQYF.

This chain links TRBV3-1 (or the pseudogene TRBV3-2) with TRBJ1-6, with a weak D call TRBD1 (5 bases). Germline V gives CDR1 LGHDT, CDR2 YNNKEL (reference sequence). V was pared by 0 bases and J by 10 bases, with 13 bases between. There are 15 residues in the CDR3. The chain's CDR3 is CASSQDSAGWSPLHF. The CDR3 region has the DNA TGTGCCAGCAGCCAAGACTCCGCAGGGTGGTCACCCCTCCACTTT.

The chain links TRBV15 to TRBJ1-5; D might be TRBD1 (6 bases). V was pared by 3 bases and J by 5 bases, with 14 bases between. This CDR3 comprises 15 residues. Germline CDR1 LNHNV, CDR2 YYDKDF (reference sequence). The CDR3 region has the DNA TGTGCCACCAGCAGTGATACAGGGTACGATCAGCCCCAGCATTTT. It encodes CATSSDTGYDQPQHF.

The J gene is TRBJ2-2, the V gene TRBV7-6; TRBD1 agrees at 10 bases. The CDR3 contains 19 residues. Trimming at V came to 5 bases and at J to 3 bases, leaving 15 bases not matched to a gene. Germline CDR1 and CDR2: SGHVS and FNYEAQ. The CDR3 DNA is TGTGCCAGCAGCCCAATCGGGGCTGACGGGACAGGGGACACCGGGGAGCTGTTTTTT. Translation gives CASSPIGADGTGDTGELFF.

The chain couples TRBV10-3 to TRBJ1-5; TRBD1 matches at 12 bases. V gave up 6 bases and J gave up 0 bases; unmatched junction bases: 6. The germline V gene has CDR1 ENHRY and CDR2 SYGVKD. This CDR3 region has 17 residues. The CDR3 protein is CAISRDRGLDSNQPQHF. The DNA of the CDR3 is TGTGCCATCAGCCGGGACAGGGGGCTGGATAGCAATCAGCCCCAGCATTTT.

The rearrangement joins TRBV7-9 to TRBJ2-4; TRBD2 matches at 10 bases. The V segment lost 5 bases and the J segment 6 bases; nucleotides outside the gene matches: 4. Germline V lookup: CDR1 SEHNR, CDR2 FQNEAQ (reference sequence). The CDR3 contains 14 residues. The CDR3 here is CASSPSGSGNIQYF. The CDR3 DNA reads TGTGCCAGCAGCCCTAGCGGGAGTGGAAACATTCAGTACTTC.

The V call is TRBV6-5, the J call TRBJ2-1; 9 nucleotides line up with TRBD2. This CDR3 contains 15 residues. Trimming cost V 4 bases and J 12 bases; bases outside gene matches: 13. Germline CDR1 MNHEY, CDR2 SVGAGI. The DNA of the CDR3 is TGTGCCAGCAGTTCTCCCCAGACTAGCGGCATAGGGCAGTTCTTC. It codes for CASSSPQTSGIGQFF.

V usage is TRBV19 and J usage is TRBJ1-4; D call uncertain. V gave up 4 bases and J gave up 6 bases, with 15 bases separating them. Germline assignment: CDR1 LNHDA and CDR2 SQIVND (reference sequence). CDR3 size: 15 residues. The DNA of the CDR3 is TGTGCCAGTAGTAGTCGACTGGCGGATTATGAAAAACTGTTTTTT. Its translation is CASSSRLADYEKLFF. Drawing the rest from reference TRBV19 and TRBJ1-4, the complete variable domain is DGGITQSPKYLFRKEGQNVTLSCEQNLNHDAMYWYRQDPGQGLRLIYYSQIVNDFQKGDIAEGYSVSREKKESFPLTVTSAQKNPTAFYLCASSSRLADYEKLFFGSGTQLSVL.

This chain connects TRBV6-2 or TRBV6-3 to TRBJ2-7, with 7 nucleotides matching TRBD1. Per germline, CDR1 MNHEY and CDR2 SVGEGT. V lost 6 bases and J lost 5; bases outside the gene matches: 13. The CDR3 is 15 amino acids. DNA of the CDR3: TGTGCCAGCAGCATGAGATACAGACAGGGAAACGAGCAGTACTTC. Residues: CASSMRYRQGNEQYF.

The V and J genes are TRBV6-5 and TRBJ1-1, with 8 bases lining up with TRBD1. Trimming cost V 1 base and J 4 bases; bases outside gene matches: 8. CDR3 length: 16 residues. Per the germline V gene, CDR1 is MNHEY and CDR2 is SVGAGI. This CDR3 reads CASSYWTGRDSTEAFF. The DNA for the CDR3 is TGTGCCAGCAGTTACTGGACAGGGAGGGATAGCACTGAAGCTTTCTTT.

The genes are TRBV27 and TRBJ2-1, with D possibly matching TRBD2 (5 bases). Germline-derived CDR1 and CDR2 are MNHEY and SMNVEV (reference sequence). CDR3 length: 16 amino acids. The V and J ends lost 3 bases and 0 bases respectively, with 12 bases between them. The CDR3 DNA is TGTGCCAGCAGTTTTTCTAGCCTTAGCTCCTACAATGAGCAGTTCTTC. As protein: CASSFSSLSSYNEQFF.

The rearrangement links TRBV19 to TRBJ2-7, with 8 bases matching TRBD2. The junction had 7 bases not matched to a gene; V was cut back by 5 bases and J by 4 bases. Germline values: CDR1 LNHDA, CDR2 SQIVND (reference sequence). This CDR3 comprises 14 residues. As DNA, the CDR3 is TGTGCCAGTAGTCCGGGACTAGTTGGGTACGAGCAGTACTTC. Translating it yields CASSPGLVGYEQYF.

This chain links TRBV19 with TRBJ2-7; 8 bases align to TRBD2. The CDR3 totals 16 residues. Losses at the gene ends were 5 bases for V and 6 bases for J; bases not matched to a gene: 15. Germline assignment: CDR1 LNHDA and CDR2 SQIVND (reference sequence). CDR3 sequence: CASSSSGSPRDGEQYF. As DNA, the CDR3 is TGTGCCAGTAGTTCCAGCGGGAGTCCCCGAGACGGCGAGCAGTACTTC.

The V gene is TRBV2, the J gene TRBJ1-4, with a weak D call TRBD1 (5 bases). Germline values: CDR1 SNHLY, CDR2 FYNNEI. The CDR3 is 16 amino acids. V dropped 6 bases and J dropped 2 bases, with 16 bases sitting between them. In DNA form, the CDR3 reads TGTGCCAGCAGCAGACAGACCTCGGGCACTAATGAAAAACTGTTTTTT. This gives the protein CASSRQTSGTNEKLFF. Full variable domain (missing parts from reference TRBV2 and TRBJ1-4): EPEVTQTPSHQVTQMGQEVILRCVPISNHLYFYWYRQILGQKVEFLVSFYNNEISEKSEIFDDQFSVERPDGSNFTLKIRSTKLEDSAMYFCASSRQTSGTNEKLFFGSGTQLSVL.

V gene TRBV19 combines with J gene TRBJ2-2; TRBD1 might be the D (5 bases). CDR3 length equals 14 residues. Germline lookup yields CDR1 LNHDA and CDR2 SQIVND (reference sequence). V dropped 3 bases and J dropped 6 bases, with 11 bases sitting between them. CDR3 sequence: CASSIEGAAGELFF. The CDR3 DNA follows: TGTGCCAGTAGTATCGAAGGGGCGGCCGGGGAGCTGTTTTTT.

The chain links TRBV18 to TRBJ2-2; possibly TRBD2 for D (5 bases). V lost 5 bases to trimming and J lost 4 bases, with 11 bases between them. The germline CDR1 and CDR2 sequences are KGHSH and LQKENI. The CDR3 runs 14 residues. The CDR3 region is CASSVQEATGELFF. The CDR3 nucleotides read TGTGCCAGCTCAGTCCAGGAGGCCACCGGGGAGCTGTTTTTT. Full variable domain (remainder filled in from reference TRBV18 and TRBJ2-2): NAGVMQNPRHLVRRRGQEARLRCSPMKGHSHVYWYRQLPEEGLKFMVYLQKENIIDESGMPKERFSAEFPKEGPSILRIQQVVRGDSAAYFCASSVQEATGELFFGEGSRLTVL.

This clone occurred many times. This sample also contains other DNA sequences that code for the same CDR3. The rearrangement links TRBV29-1 to TRBJ1-1; 10 bases match TRBD1. J gave up 4 bases and V 5 bases, and 1 base lay outside the gene matches. Germline CDR1 SQVTM, CDR2 ANQGSEA. The CDR3 is made up of 12 amino acids. CDR3 amino acids: CSVRTGGTEAFF. CDR3 in DNA: TGCAGCGTTCGGACAGGGGGCACTGAAGCTTTCTTT.